A selection of T cell receptor beta chains follows, all from one sample in a study of blood T cell repertoires in COVID-19. The protocol was immunoSEQ multiplex PCR, while the TCRdb copy is restricted to in-frame clones and leaves out a portion. The sample records around 140,000 clones, about 87% being singletons. Material: peripheral blood. The receptors shown here come from a man aged 45-65 years with active COVID-19. Both conserved end residues are part of each CDR3.

V gene,CDR3 protein
TRBV4-1,CASSQDHREGPQHF
TRBV5-1,CASSLDAGPYEQYF
TRBV7-2,CASRSGGTDTQYF
TRBV27,CASSLSRGNLGYTF
TRBV7-2,CASSLFAGGADTQYF
TRBV6-1,CASSETSYTQYF
TRBV7-2,CASSLGTGMGSYSNQPQHF
TRBV18,CASSPGQRYTEAFF
TRBV7-2,CASSLGQGAAYEQYF
TRBV6-5,CASSYSAGPKGEAFF
TRBV29-1,CSVEQAPNEKLFF
TRBV2,CASRSLAGAWPGEQYF
TRBV19,CASTVTVSSGANVLTF
TRBV6-6,CASTPIGPGANVLTF
TRBV6-5,CASRNDRGIYNEQFF
TRBV6-5,CASSYSNPLAGLEQFF
TRBV5-4,CASSFAGRLTDTQYF
TRBV4-2,CASSLSSEGALADTQYF
TRBV18,CASSPPEPRGYTF
TRBV27,CASGTGLAGTTQYF
TRBV2,CASSVGSGYEQYF
TRBV10-3,CAISGWQTEAFF
TRBV25-1,CASLPRDRDTQYF
TRBV29-1,CSATRIGHANAEQFF
TRBV3-1/TRBV3-2,CASSQDSNRIREAFF
TRBV29-1,CSVVTSGVITSGQYF
TRBV9,CASSVGGRAGGWTTGELFF
TRBV11-2,CASSRRGDILGEQYF
TRBV12-5,CASGLVRRTQGGSPLHF
TRBV18,CASSPRQADESPLHF
TRBV5-1,CASNGGRGEDTQYF
TRBV15,CATSGGRRNTEAFF